This passage covers 20 T cell receptor beta chains from one sample sequenced in a study of graft-versus-host responses after intestinal transplantation. Antigens of these TCRs are unknown. TCRdb's copy holds only in-frame clones and misses some; the assay was immunoSEQ multiplex PCR. The repertoire consists of over 100,000 clones, with 85% to 95% occurring once and the leading ten covering over 2.5%. Sequenced material: unstimulated CD8+ T cells sorted from spleen or lymph node cells, taken before intestinal transplant. These receptors originate from a human donor who received an intestinal transplant.

This chain uses TRBV7-8 with TRBJ1-2, with unresolved D. From germline, CDR1 is SGHVS and CDR2 FQNEAQ. This CDR3 has 15 amino acids. V shed 3 bases and J shed 5 bases, with 16 bases lying between them. This CDR3 reads CASSFTNSGNYGYTF. The DNA of the CDR3 is TGTGCCAGCAGCTTTACCAATTCCGGAAATTATGGCTACACCTTC. The variable domain in full, completed from reference TRBV7-8 and TRBJ1-2, reads GAGVSQSPRYKVAKRGQDVALRCDPISGHVSLFWYQQALGQGPEFLTYFQNEAQLDKSGLPSDRFFAERPEGSVSTLKIQRTQQEDSAVYLCASSFTNSGNYGYTFGSGTRLTVV.

The chain carries TRBV14 and TRBJ2-1; TRBD1 agrees at 10 bases. The CDR3 contains 15 residues. V shed 4 bases, J shed 8 bases, and the junction held 8 bases outside the gene matches. Germline V gene lookup returns CDR1 SGHDN and CDR2 FVKESK. In nucleotides, the CDR3 is TGTGCCAGCAGCCCCCCGGGACAGGGGCAGGATGAGCAGTTCTTC. It codes for CASSPPGQGQDEQFF.

This clone was counted a single time. V and J are TRBV27 and TRBJ1-1, with D tentatively TRBD1 (5 bases). CDR1 MNHEY and CDR2 SMNVEV come from the germline V gene (reference sequence). The CDR3 is 12 amino acids. Trimming cost V 8 bases and J 8 bases, with 15 bases left between them. CDR3 protein: CASRAGTKEAFF. The DNA of the CDR3 is TGTGCCAGCCGAGCCGGGACTAAGGAAGCTTTCTTT.

The rearrangement uses TRBV25-1 and TRBJ1-1; D gene unclear. Germline V gene lookup returns CDR1 MGHDK and CDR2 SYGVNS. The CDR3 is 16 amino acids. Trimming took off 4 bases at V and 0 bases at J, with 15 bases between the two ends. CDR3 DNA: TGTGCCAGCAGTGTAATTGAGGGCAGGATGAACACTGAAGCTTTCTTT. This gives the protein CASSVIEGRMNTEAFF.

V usage is TRBV6-6 and J usage is TRBJ1-4; D is undetermined. This CDR3 has 15 amino acids. Trimming removed 1 base from V and 5 bases from J, with 11 bases in between. Germline values: CDR1 MNHNY, CDR2 SVGAGI (reference sequence). The CDR3: CASSYFWRINEKLFF. DNA for the CDR3: TGTGCCAGCAGTTACTTCTGGCGGATAAATGAAAAACTGTTTTTT.

The gene calls are TRBV5-6 and TRBJ2-7, with a possible D match to TRBD2 (6 bases). This CDR3 is 14 amino acids long. CDR1 is SGHDT and CDR2 is YYEEEE in the germline V gene. With 0 bases removed from V and 1 base from J, the gap between germline ends came to 8 bases. The CDR3 sequence: CASSLGGGSYEQYF. CDR3 bases: TGTGCCAGCAGCTTGGGTGGGGGGTCCTACGAGCAGTACTTC.

CDR3 in amino acids: CASSQDRNRNTEAFF. The CDR3 DNA reads as TGCGCCAGCAGCCAAGATCGGAACAGGAACACTGAAGCTTTCTTT. This chain connects TRBV4-1 to TRBJ1-1; D gene unclear. The CDR3 length is 15 residues. The ends were cut back, 0 bases at V and 1 base at J, with 9 bases in the middle. Germline V lookup: CDR1 MGHRA, CDR2 YSYEKL.

The CDR3 coding sequence is TGTGCTAGTGGCACGACTTCCGGGTTTCCCTACGAGCAGTACTTC. This translates into CASGTTSGFPYEQYF. The chain recombines TRBV12-5 with TRBJ2-7, with unresolved D. Per the germline V gene, CDR1 is LGHNT and CDR2 is FRNRAP. V shed 6 bases and J shed 2 bases, with 17 bases lying between them. The CDR3 contains 15 residues. Supplemented by reference TRBV12-5 and TRBJ2-7, the full variable domain reads DARVTQTPRHKVTEMGQEVTMRCQPILGHNTVFWYRQTMMQGLELLAYFRNRAPLDDSGMPKDRFSAEMPDATLATLKIQPSEPRDSAVYFCASGTTSGFPYEQYFGPGTRLTVT.

The gene calls are TRBV4-2 and TRBJ2-7; 9 bases align to TRBD1. CDR1 LGHNA and CDR2 YNFKEQ come from the germline V gene. V lost 2 bases and J lost 5; bases outside the gene matches: 10. The CDR3 has 16 residues. The CDR3 DNA sequence: TGTGCCAGCAGCCAACCGGCCGGGACAGGGTCCCACGAGCAGTACTTC. The encoded protein is CASSQPAGTGSHEQYF.

The CDR3 spells CASSENRDTGELFF. The CDR3, as DNA: TGTGCCAGCAGTGAGAACAGGGACACCGGGGAGCTGTTTTTT. The chain has TRBV25-1 and TRBJ2-2; D may be TRBD1 (6 bases). V lost 3 bases and J lost 3, with 8 bases in between. CDR1 and CDR2 (germline): MGHDK, SYGVNS. The length of the CDR3 is 14 residues.

The chain joins TRBV9 to TRBJ2-5; 14 bases map to TRBD2. The germline gives CDR1 SGDLS, CDR2 YYNGEE. This CDR3 is built from 18 residues. V lost 3 bases and J lost 5; bases outside the gene matches: 12. CDR3 sequence: CASSAGLAGAGYRETQYF. CDR3 nucleotides: TGTGCCAGCAGCGCGGGACTAGCGGGAGCGGGGTATAGGGAGACCCAGTACTTC.

V is TRBV19 and J is TRBJ1-5; D not certain. V gave up 4 bases and J gave up 2 bases, with 6 bases separating them. Germline CDR1 is LNHDA and CDR2 is SQIVND (reference sequence). The CDR3 is made up of 13 amino acids. CDR3 in amino acids: CASSSWGNQPQHF. The CDR3 DNA is TGTGCCAGTAGTAGCTGGGGCAATCAGCCCCAGCATTTT.

This chain joins TRBV28 and TRBJ2-3, with TRBD1 matching 7 bases. Germline lookup yields CDR1 MDHEN and CDR2 SYDVKM. After removal of 4 bases from V and 0 bases from J, the junction contained 7 bases not matched to a gene. The CDR3 length is 16 residues. The CDR3 region is CASSWGTETSTDTQYF. As DNA, the CDR3 is TGTGCCAGCAGTTGGGGGACAGAAACTAGCACAGATACGCAGTATTTT.

The V call is TRBV5-6, the J call TRBJ2-5; 7 bases agree with TRBD2. The CDR3 runs 16 residues. Germline V gene lookup returns CDR1 SGHDT and CDR2 YYEEEE. The J segment lost 4 bases and the V segment lost 4 bases, leaving 13 bases of the junction unmatched. Here the CDR3 reads CASSRTWGGPRETQYF. The DNA of the CDR3 is TGTGCCAGCAGCCGAACTTGGGGAGGGCCGCGAGAGACCCAGTACTTC. The variable domain in full, completed from reference TRBV5-6 and TRBJ2-5, reads DAGVTQSPTHLIKTRGQQVTLRCSPKSGHDTVSWYQQALGQGPQFIFQYYEEEERQRGNFPDRFSGHQFPNYSSELNVNALLLGDSALYLCASSRTWGGPRETQYFGPGTRLLVL.

The V gene is TRBV11-2, the J gene TRBJ2-7; D is unclear. V lost 6 bases to trimming and J lost 7 bases, with 7 bases between them. The length of the CDR3 is 10 residues. From germline, CDR1 is SGHAT and CDR2 FQNNGV. The CDR3 protein is CASSVGEQYF. Here the CDR3 DNA reads TGTGCCAGCAGTGTGGGAGAGCAGTACTTC. Drawing the rest from reference TRBV11-2 and TRBJ2-7, the complete variable domain is EAGVAQSPRYKIIEKRQSVAFWCNPISGHATLYWYQQILGQGPKLLIQFQNNGVVDDSQLPKDRFSAERLKGVDSTLKIQPAKLEDSAVYLCASSVGEQYFGPGTRLTVT.

The chain recombines TRBV9 with TRBJ2-3; D not resolved. The germline CDR1 and CDR2 sequences are SGDLS and YYNGEE. CDR3 length: 14 amino acids. Trimming cost V 0 bases and J 0 bases, with 5 bases left between them. This CDR3 reads CASSVARSTDTQYF. CDR3 in DNA: TGTGCCAGCAGCGTAGCAAGAAGCACAGATACGCAGTATTTT. Full variable domain (remainder filled in from reference TRBV9 and TRBJ2-3): DSGVTQTPKHLITATGQRVTLRCSPRSGDLSVYWYQQSLDQGLQFLIQYYNGEERAKGNILERFSAQQFPDLHSELNLSSLELGDSALYFCASSVARSTDTQYFGPGTRLTVL.

The chain has TRBV2 and TRBJ1-5; 7 bases fit TRBD1. Germline V gene data show CDR1 as SNHLY and CDR2 as FYNNEI. The CDR3 runs to 17 residues. V trimming: 3 bases; J trimming: 0 bases; junction bases outside the gene matches: 8. CDR3 DNA sequence: TGTGCCAGCAGTGAGGGGGGACAGTTCTATAGCAATCAGCCCCAGCATTTT. Residues: CASSEGGQFYSNQPQHF.

CDR3 DNA sequence: TGCAGCGTTGAAGACCAGGGCCTGAACACTGAAGCTTTCTTT. It is translated as CSVEDQGLNTEAFF. V usage is TRBV29-1 and J usage is TRBJ1-1; TRBD1 is a possible D gene (5 bases). The CDR3 is made up of 14 amino acids. Germline V gene sequence: CDR1 SQVTM, CDR2 ANQGSEA. Trimming cost V 0 bases and J 0 bases, with 8 bases left between them.

This clone was counted only a few times. The V call is TRBV7-9, the J call TRBJ2-7; 9 bases match TRBD1. The J segment lost 0 bases and the V segment lost 5 bases, leaving 14 bases of the junction unmatched. Germline values: CDR1 SEHNR, CDR2 FQNEAQ (reference sequence). The CDR3 extends over 18 amino acids. The CDR3 reads CASSHRDRDRLSSYEQYF. DNA for the CDR3: TGTGCCAGCAGCCACCGGGACAGGGACCGACTTAGCTCCTACGAGCAGTACTTC. Using reference TRBV7-9 and TRBJ2-7 for the parts outside the CDR3, the full variable domain is DTGVSQNPRHKITKRGQNVTFRCDPISEHNRLYWYRQTLGQGPEFLTYFQNEAQLEKSRLLSDRFSAERPKGSFSTLEIQRTEQGDSAMYLCASSHRDRDRLSSYEQYFGPGTRLTVT.

The chain employs TRBV27 and TRBJ2-2; TRBD1 aligns across 8 bases. The CDR3 is made up of 15 amino acids. V trimming: 6 bases; J trimming: 6 bases; junction bases outside the gene matches: 9. Germline CDR1 and CDR2: MNHEY and SMNVEV (reference sequence). CDR3 sequence: CASSPLQGAAGELFF. CDR3 DNA: TGTGCCAGCAGCCCCTTGCAGGGGGCGGCCGGGGAGCTGTTTTTT.